These T cell receptor beta chains were read from a single sample in a study of HIV-infected patients and healthy controls. TCRdb passed the 5' RACE reads through MiXCR, listing each CDR3 protein once. The table shows about 6,500 distinct CDR3 sequences, with roughly 7% occurring only once. This specimen was blood, taken during antiretroviral therapy. These receptors came from an adult with HIV infection. Both conserved end residues are part of each CDR3. The D gene is left open where the match is weak. Clone size is shown for a subset of rows, as once, few, many or a class of expanded clone.

cdr3_length j_call v_call d_call clone_size cdr3_nt cdr3_aa
14 TRBJ2-1 TRBV28 - medium-sized TGTGCCAGCAGTTTAACTAGCTTCAACAATGAGCAGTTCTTC CASSLTSFNNEQFF
13 TRBJ1-1 TRBV12-3/TRBV12-4 - medium-sized TGTGCCAGCAGTTTAGGGCCTGCTACTGAAGCTTTCTTT CASSLGPATEAFF
12 TRBJ2-7 TRBV29-1 - medium-sized TGCAGCGTTGATGGGCACACCTACGAGCAGTACTTC CSVDGHTYEQYF
17 TRBJ1-5 TRBV4-1 - medium-sized TGCGCCAGCAGCCAAGATGACGGGGGCCCCTTCAATCAGCCCCAGCATTTT CASSQDDGGPFNQPQHF
15 TRBJ1-1 TRBV20-1 - many TGCAGTGCTGGAGGAGGGGGGGTGAGGTTTACTGAAGCTTTCTTT CSAGGGGVRFTEAFF
13 TRBJ1-2 TRBV4-1 - many TGCGCCAGCAGCCAAGGAGAGGCCTATGGCTACACCTTC CASSQGEAYGYTF
16 TRBJ2-7 TRBV27 - many TGTGCCAGCAGTCCCGGCGGGACATTAGGCGCCTACGAGCAGTACTTC CASSPGGTLGAYEQYF
15 TRBJ2-3 TRBV7-2 - medium-sized TGTGCCAGCAGTTCACGGCTCGGGGGCACAGATACGCAGTATTTT CASSSRLGGTDTQYF
12 TRBJ2-5 TRBV6-6 - many TGTGCCAGCGAAGACAGTCAAGAGACCCAGTACTTC CASEDSQETQYF
16 TRBJ1-5 TRBV7-4 - once TGTGCCAGCAGCTTAACAGACTCAGGGGAAGGACAGCCCCAGCATTTT CASSLTDSGEGQPQHF
13 TRBJ1-2 TRBV28 - - TGTGCCAGCAGTTTTTCAGGGCAGGGGGGCTACACCTTC CASSFSGQGGYTF
16 TRBJ2-3 TRBV7-6 TRBD1 medium-sized TGTGCCAGCAGCTTCGGAGGACAGGGGGCGACAGATACGCAGTATTTT CASSFGGQGATDTQYF
16 TRBJ2-3 TRBV6-1 - medium-sized TGTGCCAGCAGTGAATTTGGGGGATCAGGCTCAGATACGCAGTATTTT CASSEFGGSGSDTQYF
14 TRBJ2-2 TRBV27 - many TGTGCCAGCAGTTTAAAGACTAACACCGGGGAGCTGTTTTTT CASSLKTNTGELFF
15 TRBJ1-6 TRBV6-5 - few TGTGCCAGCACCCGCACCGTACCCGAGAATTCACCCCTCCACTTT CASTRTVPENSPLHF
15 TRBJ2-3 TRBV20-1 TRBD2 medium-sized TGCAGTGCTAGAGTTCTAGCGGGAGTAACAGATACGCAGTATTTT CSARVLAGVTDTQYF
14 TRBJ2-7 TRBV18 TRBD1 many TGTGCCAGCTCATCTACAGGGGGAGGAGACGAGCAGTACTTC CASSSTGGGDEQYF
13 TRBJ2-2 TRBV6-2/TRBV6-3 - - TGTGCCAGCAGTCCCGACTTGGCCGGGGAGCTGTTTTTT CASSPDLAGELFF
14 TRBJ1-2 TRBV10-3 - - TGTGCCATCACCCAGGCGGGCAAGGGCTATGGCTACACCTTC CAITQAGKGYGYTF
15 TRBJ2-5 TRBV6-2/TRBV6-3 - medium-sized TGTGCCAGCAGTTACCCTCGGGGGGCAGGAGAGACCCAGTACTTC CASSYPRGAGETQYF
14 TRBJ1-2 TRBV7-9 - medium-sized TGTGCCAGCAGCTTAGCCGGGACGGCCTATGGCTACACCTTC CASSLAGTAYGYTF
14 TRBJ2-3 TRBV7-9 - medium-sized TGTGCCAGCAGCCCCCAACGGATCACAGATACGCAGTATTTT CASSPQRITDTQYF
14 TRBJ2-7 TRBV7-2 - once TGTGCCATCAGCTTAGCCCGCGAGGCCTACGAGCAGTACTTC CAISLAREAYEQYF
13 TRBJ2-7 TRBV28 - many TGTGGCACCGGGCGTGAGGGCTCCTACGAGCAGTACTTC CGTGREGSYEQYF
15 TRBJ2-3 TRBV29-1 - few TGCAGCGTTGAAGATTGGAGCCAGGACCCGGATACGCAGTATTTT CSVEDWSQDPDTQYF
14 TRBJ2-2 TRBV15 - medium-sized TGTGCCACCAGCAGAGGGAAGCCACCCGGGGAGCTGTTTTTT CATSRGKPPGELFF
15 TRBJ2-1 TRBV9 - - TGTGCCAGCAGCGTAATCAACACTATGAACAATGAGCATTTCTTC CASSVINTMNNEHFF
14 TRBJ2-5 TRBV5-1 - many TGCGCCAGCAGCTTGGACTTTCTTAAAGAGACCCAGTACTTC CASSLDFLKETQYF
14 TRBJ2-3 TRBV30 - many TGTGCCGCCACCGACCTAATCAATACAGATACGCAGTATTTT CAATDLINTDTQYF
12 TRBJ2-3 TRBV11-2 - few TGTGCCAGCAGCTTTTGGACAGATACGCAGTATTTT CASSFWTDTQYF
17 TRBJ2-2 TRBV6-5 - medium-sized TGTGCCAGCAGTTACTCGTATAGTGGGGGAGGCACCGGGGAGCTGTTTTTT CASSYSYSGGGTGELFF
15 TRBJ2-7 TRBV3-1 - few TGTGCCAGCAGCCCTGCAGCGGCTTACTCCTACGAGCAGTACTTC CASSPAAAYSYEQYF
14 TRBJ2-5 TRBV6-5 TRBD2 many TGTGCCAGCAGGGGGGGGAATTCCGGCGAGACCCAGTACTTC CASRGGNSGETQYF
13 TRBJ2-1 TRBV29-1 TRBD2 medium-sized TGCAGCGTTGAATGGGACCAGCGGGGTGAGCAGTTCTTC CSVEWDQRGEQFF
14 TRBJ2-7 TRBV19 TRBD1 many TGTGCCAGTAGTTCCGCAGGGGGCCGCTACGAGCAGTACTTC CASSSAGGRYEQYF
12 TRBJ2-7 TRBV12-3/TRBV12-4 - many TGTGCCAGCAGTCCCATAGGGGGTAAGCAGTACTTC CASSPIGGKQYF